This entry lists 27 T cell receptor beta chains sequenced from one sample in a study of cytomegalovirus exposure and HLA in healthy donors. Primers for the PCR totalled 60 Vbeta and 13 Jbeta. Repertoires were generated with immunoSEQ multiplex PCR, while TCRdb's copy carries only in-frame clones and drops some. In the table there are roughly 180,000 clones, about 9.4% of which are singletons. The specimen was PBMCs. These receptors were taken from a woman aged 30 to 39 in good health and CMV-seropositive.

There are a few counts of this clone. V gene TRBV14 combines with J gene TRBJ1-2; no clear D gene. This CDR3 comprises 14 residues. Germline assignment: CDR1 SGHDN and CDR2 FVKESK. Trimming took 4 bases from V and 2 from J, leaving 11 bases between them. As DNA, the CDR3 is TGTGCCAGCAGCCCCCGGCGGTTGAACTATGGCTACACCTTC. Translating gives CASSPRRLNYGYTF.

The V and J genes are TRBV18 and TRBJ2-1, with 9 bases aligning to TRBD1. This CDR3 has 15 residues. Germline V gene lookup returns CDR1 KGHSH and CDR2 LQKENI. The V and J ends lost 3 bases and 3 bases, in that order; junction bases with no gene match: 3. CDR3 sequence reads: CASSPDRGNYNEQFF. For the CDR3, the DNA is TGTGCCAGCTCACCGGACAGGGGAAACTACAATGAGCAGTTCTTC.

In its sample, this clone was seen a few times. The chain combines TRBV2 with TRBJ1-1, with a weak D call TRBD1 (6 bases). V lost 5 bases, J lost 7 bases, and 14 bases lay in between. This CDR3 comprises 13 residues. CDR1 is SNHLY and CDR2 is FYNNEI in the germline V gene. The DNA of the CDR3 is TGTGCCAGCAGTCAGGGGCAATCCCTTGAAGCTTTCTTT. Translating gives CASSQGQSLEAFF.

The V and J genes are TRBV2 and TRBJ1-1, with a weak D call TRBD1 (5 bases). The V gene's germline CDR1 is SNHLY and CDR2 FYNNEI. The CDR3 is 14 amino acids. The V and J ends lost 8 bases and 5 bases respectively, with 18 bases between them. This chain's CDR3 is CASSSVGVSTEAFF. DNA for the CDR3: TGTGCCAGCTCTTCCGTAGGGGTTTCAACTGAAGCTTTCTTT.

The CDR3 coding sequence is TGTGCCAGCAGTGGGTGGGAGTTCGAGCAGTACTTC. It specifies CASSGWEFEQYF. The J gene is TRBJ2-7, the V gene TRBV6-1, with D possibly TRBD2 on 5 matching bases. Germline CDR1 and CDR2: MNHNS and SASEGT. Trimming took 4 bases from V and 6 from J, leaving 10 bases between them. This CDR3 comprises 12 residues.

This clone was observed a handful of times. In DNA, the CDR3 is TGTGCCAGTAGATCCGGGCGGGGGGAGGTGAGATCGAGGGGCAATCAGCCCCAGCATTTT. This translates into CASRSGRGEVRSRGNQPQHF. This sequence joins TRBV19 and TRBJ1-5; TRBD1 might be the D (5 bases). From germline, CDR1 is LNHDA and CDR2 SQIVND (reference sequence). CDR3 size: 20 residues. V was cut by 6 bases and J by 2 bases, with 29 bases left in between.

CDR3 sequence (DNA): TGTGCCAGCAGTGAAGTGGGCCGGGTAGCGCACTACTTC. Translated, it gives CASSEVGRVAHYF. V is TRBV6-1 and J is TRBJ2-7; TRBD2 is a possible D gene (5 bases). The length of the CDR3 is 13 residues. V was shortened by 1 base and J by 13 bases, with 17 bases between the two germline ends. Germline V CDR1 and CDR2: MNHNS, SASEGT.

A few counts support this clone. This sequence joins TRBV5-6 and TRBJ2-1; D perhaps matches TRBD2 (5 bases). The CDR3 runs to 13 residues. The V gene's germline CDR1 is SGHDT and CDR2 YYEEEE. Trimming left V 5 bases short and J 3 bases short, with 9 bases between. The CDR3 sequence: CASSFGLYNEQFF. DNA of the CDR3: TGTGCCAGCAGTTTCGGACTCTACAATGAGCAGTTCTTC.

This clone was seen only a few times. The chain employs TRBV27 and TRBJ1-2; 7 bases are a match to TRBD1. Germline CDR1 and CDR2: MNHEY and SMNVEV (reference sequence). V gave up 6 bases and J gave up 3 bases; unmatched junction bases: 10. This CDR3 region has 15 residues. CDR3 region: CASRRPGQDYYGYTF. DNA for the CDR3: TGTGCCAGCAGACGACCCGGACAGGACTACTATGGCTACACCTTC.

The CDR3 spells CASSRTSGRQYEQYF. The CDR3 bases are TGTGCCAGCAGCAGGACTAGCGGGAGACAGTACGAGCAGTACTTC. This sequence joins TRBV7-2 and TRBJ2-7, with TRBD2 identical over 13 bases. CDR1 SGHTA and CDR2 FQGNSA come from the germline V gene. The CDR3 runs 15 residues. V lost 5 bases to trimming and J lost 4 bases; unmatched junction nucleotides: 5.

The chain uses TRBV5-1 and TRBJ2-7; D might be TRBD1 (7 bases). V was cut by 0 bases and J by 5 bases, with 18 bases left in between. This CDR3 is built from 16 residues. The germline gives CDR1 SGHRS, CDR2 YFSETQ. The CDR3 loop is CASSLAQTGRPHEQYF. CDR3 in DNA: TGCGCCAGCAGCTTGGCCCAGACAGGGAGGCCCCACGAGCAGTACTTC.

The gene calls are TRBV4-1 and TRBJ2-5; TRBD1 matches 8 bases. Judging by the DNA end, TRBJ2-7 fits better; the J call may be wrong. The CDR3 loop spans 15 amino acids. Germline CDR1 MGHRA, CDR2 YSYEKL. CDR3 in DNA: TGCGCCAGCAGCCGAGGACAGGGTTTGTCCTACGAGCAGTACTTC. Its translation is CASSRGQGLSYEQYF.

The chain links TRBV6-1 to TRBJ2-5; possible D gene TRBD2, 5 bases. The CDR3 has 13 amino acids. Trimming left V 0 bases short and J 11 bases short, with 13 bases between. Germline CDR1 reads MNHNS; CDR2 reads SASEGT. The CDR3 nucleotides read TGTGCCAGCAGTGAAGCGGCCGTGAGGGAGCAGTACTTC. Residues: CASSEAAVREQYF.

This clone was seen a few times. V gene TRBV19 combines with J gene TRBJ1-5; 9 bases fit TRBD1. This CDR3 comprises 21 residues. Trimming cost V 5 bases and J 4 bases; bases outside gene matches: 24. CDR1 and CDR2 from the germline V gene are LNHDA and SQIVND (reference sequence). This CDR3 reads CASSLSRDRVKGSVRNQPQHF. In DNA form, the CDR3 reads TGTGCCAGTAGTCTATCACGGGACAGGGTAAAAGGTTCGGTTCGGAATCAGCCCCAGCATTTT.

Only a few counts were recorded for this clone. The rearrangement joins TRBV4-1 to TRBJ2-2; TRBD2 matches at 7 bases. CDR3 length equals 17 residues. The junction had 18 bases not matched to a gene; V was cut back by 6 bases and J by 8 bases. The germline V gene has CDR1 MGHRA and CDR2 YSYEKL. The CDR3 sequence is CASSPGGSRTRAGELFF. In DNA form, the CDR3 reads TGCGCCAGCAGTCCGGGGGGTAGCCGGACACGGGCGGGGGAGCTGTTTTTT.

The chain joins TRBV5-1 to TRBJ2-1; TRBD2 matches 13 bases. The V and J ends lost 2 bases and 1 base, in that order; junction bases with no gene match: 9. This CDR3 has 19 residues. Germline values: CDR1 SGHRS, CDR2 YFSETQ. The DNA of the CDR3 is TGCGCCAGCAGCTTCTCCGGGACTAGCGGGACCCTTTCCTACAATGAGCAGTTCTTC. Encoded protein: CASSFSGTSGTLSYNEQFF.

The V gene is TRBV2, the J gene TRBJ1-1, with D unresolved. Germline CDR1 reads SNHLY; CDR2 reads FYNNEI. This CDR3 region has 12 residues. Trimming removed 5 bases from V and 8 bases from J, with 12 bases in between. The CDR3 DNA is TGTGCCAGCAGTTACGGTCTTTTGGAAGCTTTCTTT. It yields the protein CASSYGLLEAFF.

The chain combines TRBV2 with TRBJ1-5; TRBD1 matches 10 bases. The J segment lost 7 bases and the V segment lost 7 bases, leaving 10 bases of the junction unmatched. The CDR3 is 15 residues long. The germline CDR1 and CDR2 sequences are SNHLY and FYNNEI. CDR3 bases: TGTGCCAGCACCCCTACGACAGGGGGCCGACAGCCCCAGCATTTT. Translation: CASTPTTGGRQPQHF.

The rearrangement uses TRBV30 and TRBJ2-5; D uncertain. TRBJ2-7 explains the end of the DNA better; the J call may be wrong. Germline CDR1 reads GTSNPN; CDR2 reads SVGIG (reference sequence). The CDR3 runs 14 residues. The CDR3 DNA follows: TGTGCCTGGAGTGTACAAGGGTTCGACTACGAGCAGTACTTC. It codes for CAWSVQGFDYEQYF.

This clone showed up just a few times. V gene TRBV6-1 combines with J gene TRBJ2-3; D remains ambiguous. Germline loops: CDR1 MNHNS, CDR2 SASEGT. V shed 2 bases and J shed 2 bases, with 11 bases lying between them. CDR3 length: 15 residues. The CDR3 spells CASSEQMISTDTQYF. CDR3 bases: TGTGCCAGCAGTGAACAGATGATATCCACAGATACGCAGTATTTT.

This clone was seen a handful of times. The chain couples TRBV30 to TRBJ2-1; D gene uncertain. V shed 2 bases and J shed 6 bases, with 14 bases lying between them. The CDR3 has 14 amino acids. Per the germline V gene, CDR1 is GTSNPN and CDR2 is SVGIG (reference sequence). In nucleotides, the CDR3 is TGTGCCTGGAGTTACTCATCAATACCCAATGAGCAGTTCTTC. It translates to CAWSYSSIPNEQFF.

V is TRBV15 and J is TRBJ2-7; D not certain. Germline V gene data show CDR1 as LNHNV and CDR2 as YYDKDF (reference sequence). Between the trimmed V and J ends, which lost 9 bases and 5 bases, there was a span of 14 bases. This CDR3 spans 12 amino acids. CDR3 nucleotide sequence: TGTGCCACGGGTGACATCCCCAACGAGCAGTACTTC. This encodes CATGDIPNEQYF.

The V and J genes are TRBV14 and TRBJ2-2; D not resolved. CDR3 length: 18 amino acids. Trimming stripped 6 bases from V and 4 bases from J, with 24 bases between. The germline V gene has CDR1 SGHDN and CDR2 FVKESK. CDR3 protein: CASSRWFGVGELTGELFF. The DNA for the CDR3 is TGTGCCAGCAGTCGATGGTTCGGCGTCGGAGAGCTCACCGGGGAGCTGTTTTTT. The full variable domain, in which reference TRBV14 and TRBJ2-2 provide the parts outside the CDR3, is EAGVTQFPSHSVIEKGQTVTLRCDPISGHDNLYWYRRVMGKEIKFLLHFVKESKQDESGMPNNRFLAERTGGTYSTLKVQPAELEDSGVYFCASSRWFGVGELTGELFFGEGSRLTVL.

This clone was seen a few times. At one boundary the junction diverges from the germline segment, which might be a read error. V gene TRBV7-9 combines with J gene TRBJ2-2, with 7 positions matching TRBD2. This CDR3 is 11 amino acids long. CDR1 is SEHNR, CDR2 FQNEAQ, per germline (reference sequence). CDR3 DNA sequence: TGTGCCAGCAGCTTACGCGGGGGACCCAGTTTT. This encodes CASSLRGGPSF.

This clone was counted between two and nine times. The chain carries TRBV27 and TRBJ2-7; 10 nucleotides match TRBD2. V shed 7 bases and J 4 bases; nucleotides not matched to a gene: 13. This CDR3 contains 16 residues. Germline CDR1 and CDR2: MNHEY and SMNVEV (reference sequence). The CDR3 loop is CASTAGTASGGYEQYF. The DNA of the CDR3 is TGTGCCAGCACCGCCGGGACTGCTAGCGGGGGATACGAGCAGTACTTC.

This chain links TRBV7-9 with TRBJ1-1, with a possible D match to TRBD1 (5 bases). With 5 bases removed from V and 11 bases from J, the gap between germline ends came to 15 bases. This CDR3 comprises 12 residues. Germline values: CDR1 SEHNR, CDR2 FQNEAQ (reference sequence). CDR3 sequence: CASSDRQSLAFF. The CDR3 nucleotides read TGTGCCAGCAGCGACCGACAGAGTTTGGCTTTCTTT.

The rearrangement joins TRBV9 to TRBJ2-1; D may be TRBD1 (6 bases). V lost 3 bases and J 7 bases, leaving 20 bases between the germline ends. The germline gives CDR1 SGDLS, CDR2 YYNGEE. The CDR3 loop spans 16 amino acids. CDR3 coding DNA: TGTGCCAGCAGCGCCTTGGCCCGGGCAGGGGAAAATGAGCAGTTCTTC. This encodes CASSALARAGENEQFF. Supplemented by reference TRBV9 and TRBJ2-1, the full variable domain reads DSGVTQTPKHLITATGQRVTLRCSPRSGDLSVYWYQQSLDQGLQFLIQYYNGEERAKGNILERFSAQQFPDLHSELNLSSLELGDSALYFCASSALARAGENEQFFGPGTRLTVL.